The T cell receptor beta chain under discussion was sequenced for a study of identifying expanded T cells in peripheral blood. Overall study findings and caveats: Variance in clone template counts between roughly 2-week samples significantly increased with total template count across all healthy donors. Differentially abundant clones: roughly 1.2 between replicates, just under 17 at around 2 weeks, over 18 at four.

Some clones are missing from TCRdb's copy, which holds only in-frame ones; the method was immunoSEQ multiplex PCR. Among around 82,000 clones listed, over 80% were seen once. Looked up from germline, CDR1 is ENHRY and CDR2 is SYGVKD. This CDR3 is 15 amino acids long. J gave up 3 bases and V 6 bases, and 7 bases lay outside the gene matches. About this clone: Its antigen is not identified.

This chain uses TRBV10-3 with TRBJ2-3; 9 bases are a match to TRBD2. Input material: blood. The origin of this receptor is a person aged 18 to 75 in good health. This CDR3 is CAISRQREVTDTQYF. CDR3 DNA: TGTGCCATCAGCCGCCAGCGGGAGGTAACAGATACGCAGTATTTT.